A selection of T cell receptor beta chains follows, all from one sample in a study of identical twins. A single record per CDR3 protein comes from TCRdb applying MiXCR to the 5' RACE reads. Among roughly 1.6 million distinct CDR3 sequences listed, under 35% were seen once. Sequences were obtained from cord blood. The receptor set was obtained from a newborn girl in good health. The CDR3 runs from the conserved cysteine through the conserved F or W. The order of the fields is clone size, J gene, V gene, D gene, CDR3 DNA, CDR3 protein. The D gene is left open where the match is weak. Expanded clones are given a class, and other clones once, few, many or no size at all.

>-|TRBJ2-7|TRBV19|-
TGTGCCAGTAGTATAGACTTGGGACAAAGCTACGAGCAGTACTTC
CASSIDLGQSYEQYF
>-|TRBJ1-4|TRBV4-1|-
TGCGCCAGCAGCCACCTTGCGGGGGCTAATGAAAAACTGTTTTTT
CASSHLAGANEKLFF
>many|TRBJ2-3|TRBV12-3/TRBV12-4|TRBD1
TGTGCCAGCAGTCCGACCGGGACAGGGGTCGATACGCAGTATTTT
CASSPTGTGVDTQYF
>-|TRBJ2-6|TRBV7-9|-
TGTGCCAGCAGCTTAAGCAGGTTCTCCTCTGGGGCCAACGTCCTGACTTTC
CASSLSRFSSGANVLTF
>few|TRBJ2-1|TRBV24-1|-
TGTGCCACCAGTGATCCAGCGGAATATGAGCAGTTCTTC
CATSDPAEYEQFF
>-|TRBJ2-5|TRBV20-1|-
TGCAGTGGGAGAGGTCTCCCTGGGGAGACCCAGTACTTC
CSGRGLPGETQYF
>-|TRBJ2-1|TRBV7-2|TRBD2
TGTGCCAGCAGCTTAGTTTCTCGGACTAGCGGGGGGGCCTACAATGAGCAGTTCTTC
CASSLVSRTSGGAYNEQFF
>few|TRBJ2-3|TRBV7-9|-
TGTGCCAGCAGCTTAGTCCCAGGGCCCCACACAGATACGCAGTATTTT
CASSLVPGPHTDTQYF
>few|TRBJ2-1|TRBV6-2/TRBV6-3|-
TGTGCCAGCAGTTACTCGGGGAGATTTGGGGGGCAGTTCTTC
CASSYSGRFGGQFF
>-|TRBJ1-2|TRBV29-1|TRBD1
TGCAGCGTCCAAATGAGGGGGCCACAGGGCTACTATGGCTACACCTTC
CSVQMRGPQGYYGYTF
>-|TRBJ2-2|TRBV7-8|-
TGTGCCAGCAGCGGGCCCAAGAACACCGGGGAGCTGTTTTTT
CASSGPKNTGELFF
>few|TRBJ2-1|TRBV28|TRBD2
TGTGCCAGCTGCCCTAGCGGGAGTTACTACAATGAGCAGTTCTTC
CASCPSGSYYNEQFF
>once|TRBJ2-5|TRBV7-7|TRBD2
TGTGCTAGCAGCCTCGGGACTAGCGGGAGTTCAGAGACCCAGTACTTC
CASSLGTSGSSETQYF
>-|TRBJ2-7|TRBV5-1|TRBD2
TGCGCCAGCAGCCCAGGGACTAGCGGGACCTGGAACGAGCAGTACTTC
CASSPGTSGTWNEQYF
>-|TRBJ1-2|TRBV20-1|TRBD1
TGCAGTGCTAGAGATCCCCCAGGGGGGAAAGGCTACACCTTC
CSARDPPGGKGYTF
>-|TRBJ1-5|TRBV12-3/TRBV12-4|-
TGTGCCAGCAGTTTCTCTATCGACAATCAGCCCCAGCATTTT
CASSFSIDNQPQHF
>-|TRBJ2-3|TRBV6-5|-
TGTGCCAGCAGTTACTCGGGACAACGGAGGACAAGCACAGATACGCAGTATTTT
CASSYSGQRRTSTDTQYF
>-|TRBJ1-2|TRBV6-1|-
TGTGCCAGCAGTGAAGGAGGCTGGCGGTATGGCTACACCTTC
CASSEGGWRYGYTF
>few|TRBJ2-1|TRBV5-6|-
TGTGCCAGCAGCTTGAGGCAGAGATACAATGAGCAGTTCTTC
CASSLRQRYNEQFF
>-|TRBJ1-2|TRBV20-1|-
TGCAGTACGCAAACAGCTAACTATGGCTACGCCTTC
CSTQTANYGYAF
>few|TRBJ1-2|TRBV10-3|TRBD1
TGTGCCATCAGTGAAGGGGACAGACTTAACTATGGCTACACCTTC
CAISEGDRLNYGYTF
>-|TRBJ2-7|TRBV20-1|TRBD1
TGCAGTGCCAGCCGAACCCGGACAGGGGGAATCTACGAGCAGTACTTC
CSASRTRTGGIYEQYF
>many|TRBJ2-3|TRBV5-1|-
TGTGCCAGCAGCTTAGGAGTACCCACAGATACGCAGTATTTT
CASSLGVPTDTQYF
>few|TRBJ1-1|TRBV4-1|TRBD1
TGCGCCAGCAGCCAATCGGGACAGGGGAACACTGAAGCTTTCTTT
CASSQSGQGNTEAFF
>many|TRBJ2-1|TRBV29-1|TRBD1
TGCAGCGTTGAAGGTGGGACAGGGCCATACAATGAGCAGTTCTTC
CSVEGGTGPYNEQFF
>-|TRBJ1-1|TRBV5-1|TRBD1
TGCGCCAGCAACAGGGGCGATCGGGGCTTGAACACTGAAGCTTTCTTT
CASNRGDRGLNTEAFF
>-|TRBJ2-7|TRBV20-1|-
TGCAGTGCTAGACCCGATGTGGGCAGGGTAGGGGGATTGGGAAGCGAGCAGTACTTC
CSARPDVGRVGGLGSEQYF
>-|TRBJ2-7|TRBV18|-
TGTGCCAGCTCACCGGACGGAGCCTACGAGCAGTACTTC
CASSPDGAYEQYF
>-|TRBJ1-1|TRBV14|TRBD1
TGTGCCAGCAGCCAAGAAGTCCCGGGACAGGGAGAGACTGAAGCTTTCTTT
CASSQEVPGQGETEAFF
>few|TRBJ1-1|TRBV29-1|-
TGCAGCGTTGACCTGGAGGGGATGAACACTGAAGCTTTCTTT
CSVDLEGMNTEAFF
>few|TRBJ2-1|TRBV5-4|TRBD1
TGTGCCAGCAGGGAGGACAGGGTGAACAATGAGCAGTTCTTC
CASREDRVNNEQFF
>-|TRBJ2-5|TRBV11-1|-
TGTGCCAGCATGGGCGAAGAGACCCAGTACTTC
CASMGEETQYF
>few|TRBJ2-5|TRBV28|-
TGTGCCAGCAGTCCATCAGGGATAGGGACCCAGTACTTC
CASSPSGIGTQYF
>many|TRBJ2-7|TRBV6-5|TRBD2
TGTGCCAGCGGACTAGCGGCCTACGAGCAGTACTTC
CASGLAAYEQYF
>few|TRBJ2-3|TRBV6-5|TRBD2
TGTGCCAGCAGTTACCTAGCAAAAGGGACTAGCGGGACAGATACGCAGTATTTT
CASSYLAKGTSGTDTQYF
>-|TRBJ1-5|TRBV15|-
TGTGCCACCAGCCCTGACGGGCAGGGGCATCAGCCCCAGCATTTT
CATSPDGQGHQPQHF
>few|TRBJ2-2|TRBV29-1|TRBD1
TGCAGCGCCCGGACAGGACTGAACACCGGGGAGCTGTTTTTT
CSARTGLNTGELFF
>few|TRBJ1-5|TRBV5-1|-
TGCGCCAGCAGCCCGACCCCCACGTTAGGACAGTATAGCAATCAGCCCCAGCATTTT
CASSPTPTLGQYSNQPQHF
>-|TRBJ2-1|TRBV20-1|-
TGCAGTGCTAGCACTAGCCTGGGGTACAATGAGCAGTTCTTC
CSASTSLGYNEQFF
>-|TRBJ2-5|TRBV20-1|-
TGCAGTGCTAGAGTCGAAGCTCTCGATGAGCAGTACTTC
CSARVEALDEQYF
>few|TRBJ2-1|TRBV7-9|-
TGTGCCAGCAGCCCTGTCCAAAGCTCCTACAATGAGCAGTTCTTC
CASSPVQSSYNEQFF
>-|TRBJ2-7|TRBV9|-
TGTGCCAGCAGCGCTGCCCGTGGGGGGTACAACGAGCAGTACTTC
CASSAARGGYNEQYF
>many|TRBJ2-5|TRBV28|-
TGTGCCAGCAGTTTTGCAGGGGTCCAAGAGACCCAGTACTTC
CASSFAGVQETQYF
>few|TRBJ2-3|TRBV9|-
TGTGCCAGCAGCGTCAGCGGGTCGGCGACAGATACGCAGTATTTT
CASSVSGSATDTQYF
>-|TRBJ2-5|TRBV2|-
TGTGCCAGCAGGGAACTAGAAGAGACCCAGTACTTC
CASRELEETQYF
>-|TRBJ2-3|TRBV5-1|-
TGCGCCAGCAGTACGACAAGGTTCGGGACAGATACGCAGTATTTT
CASSTTRFGTDTQYF
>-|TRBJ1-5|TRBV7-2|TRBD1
TGTGCCAGCAGCTCATATCCCTGGGACAGCTCCATAGGCAATCAGCCCCAGCATTTT
CASSSYPWDSSIGNQPQHF
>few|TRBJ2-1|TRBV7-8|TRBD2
TGTGCCAGCTCAAAGGTAGCGGGACTCAACTACAATGAGCAGTTCTTC
CASSKVAGLNYNEQFF
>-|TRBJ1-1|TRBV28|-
TGTGCCAGCAGTCCACTCAGGGTTCGGGGCACTGAAGCTTTCTTT
CASSPLRVRGTEAFF
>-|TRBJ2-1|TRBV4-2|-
TGTGCCAGCAGCCACTCCCAACTCCGGCGGGGTGGGAACAATGAGCAGTTCTTC
CASSHSQLRRGGNNEQFF
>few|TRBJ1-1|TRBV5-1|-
TGCGCCAGCAGCCTCAGACAGAGGGGAGAAGCTTTCTTT
CASSLRQRGEAFF
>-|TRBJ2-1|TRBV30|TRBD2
TGTGCCGCCCATCTAGCGGGGGCCTACAATGAGCAGTTCTTC
CAAHLAGAYNEQFF
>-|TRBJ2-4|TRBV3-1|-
TGTGCCAGCAGCCCCCGGGCCAACATTCAGTACTTC
CASSPRANIQYF
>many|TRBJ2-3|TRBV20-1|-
TGCAGTGCTAGCGGGAGCAGCACAGATACGCAGTATTTT
CSASGSSTDTQYF
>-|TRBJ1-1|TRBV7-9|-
TGTGCCAGCAGCCATGGGGTCGGGGGAGCTTTCTTT
CASSHGVGGAFF
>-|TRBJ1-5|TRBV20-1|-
TGCAGTGCTACAGGGAGCGCCACTGGTAATCAGCCCCAGCATTTT
CSATGSATGNQPQHF
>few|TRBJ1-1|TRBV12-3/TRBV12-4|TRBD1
TGTGCCAGCAGTTCCCGAACGACAGGGTTGGAGGCTGAAGCTTTCTTT
CASSSRTTGLEAEAFF
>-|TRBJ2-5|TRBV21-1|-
TGTGCCAGCTTCCGAACAGGGAGGGTCCAAGAGACCCAGTACTTC
CASFRTGRVQETQYF
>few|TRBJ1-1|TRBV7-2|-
TGTGCCAGCAGCCGACTAGACAGGCCCATGAACACTGAAGCTTTCTTT
CASSRLDRPMNTEAFF